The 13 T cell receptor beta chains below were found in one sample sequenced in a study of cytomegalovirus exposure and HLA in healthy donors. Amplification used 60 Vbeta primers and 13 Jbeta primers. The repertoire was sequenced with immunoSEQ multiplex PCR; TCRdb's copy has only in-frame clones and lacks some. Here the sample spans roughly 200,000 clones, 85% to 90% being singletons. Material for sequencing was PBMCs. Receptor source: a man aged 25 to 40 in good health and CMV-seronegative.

In DNA, the CDR3 is TGTGCCAGCAGCCCCGGACTAGCGGAGTACAATGAGCAGTTCTTC. As protein: CASSPGLAEYNEQFF. The V call is TRBV5-6, the J call TRBJ2-1; 10 nucleotides align to TRBD2. Germline V gene lookup returns CDR1 SGHDT and CDR2 YYEEEE. The CDR3 is 15 residues long. V lost 4 bases and J lost 4; bases outside the gene matches: 5.

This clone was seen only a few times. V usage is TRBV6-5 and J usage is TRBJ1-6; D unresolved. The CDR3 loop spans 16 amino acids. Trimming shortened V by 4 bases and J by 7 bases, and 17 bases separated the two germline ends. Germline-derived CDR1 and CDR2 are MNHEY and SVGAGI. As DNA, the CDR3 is TGTGCCAGCAGTTTATTGACTTTCGAGACCAATTCACCCCTCCACTTT. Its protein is CASSLLTFETNSPLHF.

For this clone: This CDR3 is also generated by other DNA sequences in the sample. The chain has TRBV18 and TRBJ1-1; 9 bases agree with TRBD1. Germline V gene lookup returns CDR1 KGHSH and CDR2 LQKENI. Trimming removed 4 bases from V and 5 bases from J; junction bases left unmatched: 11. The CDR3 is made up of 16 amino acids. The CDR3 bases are TGTGCCAGCTCACTAGGGACAGGGCCTATAGGGACTGAAGCTTTCTTT. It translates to CASSLGTGPIGTEAFF.

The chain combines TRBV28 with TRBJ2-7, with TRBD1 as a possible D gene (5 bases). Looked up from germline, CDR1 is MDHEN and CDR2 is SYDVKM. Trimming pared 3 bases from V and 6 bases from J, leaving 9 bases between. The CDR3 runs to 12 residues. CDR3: CASSLVGREQYF. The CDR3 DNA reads TGTGCCAGCAGTTTGGTGGGGCGCGAGCAGTACTTC. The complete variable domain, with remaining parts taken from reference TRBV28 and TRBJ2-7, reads DVKVTQSSRYLVKRTGEKVFLECVQDMDHENMFWYRQDPGLGLRLIYFSYDVKMKEKGDIPEGYSVSREKKERFSLILESASTNQTSMYLCASSLVGREQYFGPGTRLTVT.

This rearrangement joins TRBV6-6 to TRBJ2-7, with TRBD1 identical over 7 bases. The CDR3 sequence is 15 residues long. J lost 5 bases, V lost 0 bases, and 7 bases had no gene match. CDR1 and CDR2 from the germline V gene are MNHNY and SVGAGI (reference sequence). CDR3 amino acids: CASSYSKAGGDEQYF. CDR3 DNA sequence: TGTGCCAGCAGTTACTCGAAGGCAGGGGGAGACGAGCAGTACTTC.

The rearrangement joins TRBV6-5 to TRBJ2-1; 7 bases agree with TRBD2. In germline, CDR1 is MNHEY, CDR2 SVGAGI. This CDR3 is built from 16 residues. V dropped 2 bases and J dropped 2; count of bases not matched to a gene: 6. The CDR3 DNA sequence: TGTGCCAGCAGTTACGGCGCTAGCGGCACCTACAATGAGCAGTTCTTC. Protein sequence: CASSYGASGTYNEQFF.

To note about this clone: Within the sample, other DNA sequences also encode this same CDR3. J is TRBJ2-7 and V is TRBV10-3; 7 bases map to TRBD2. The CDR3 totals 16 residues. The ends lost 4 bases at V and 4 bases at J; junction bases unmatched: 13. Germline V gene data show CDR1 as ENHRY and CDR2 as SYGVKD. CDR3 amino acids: CAISGQGTGGRYEQYF. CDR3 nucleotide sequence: TGTGCCATCAGTGGTCAAGGGACGGGGGGTCGGTACGAGCAGTACTTC.

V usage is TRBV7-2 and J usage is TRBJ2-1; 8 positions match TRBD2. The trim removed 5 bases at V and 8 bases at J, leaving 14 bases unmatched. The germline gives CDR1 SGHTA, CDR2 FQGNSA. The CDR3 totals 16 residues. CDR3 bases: TGTGCCAGCAGCCTCCGGACTAGCCGGGGAATAGATGAGCAGTTCTTC. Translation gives CASSLRTSRGIDEQFF.

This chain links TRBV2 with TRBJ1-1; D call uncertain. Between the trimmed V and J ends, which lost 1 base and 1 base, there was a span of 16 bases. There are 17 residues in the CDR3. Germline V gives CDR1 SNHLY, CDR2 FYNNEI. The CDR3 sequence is CASSEVALGGENTEAFF. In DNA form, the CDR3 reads TGTGCCAGCAGTGAAGTAGCCCTCGGAGGTGAGAACACTGAAGCTTTCTTT.

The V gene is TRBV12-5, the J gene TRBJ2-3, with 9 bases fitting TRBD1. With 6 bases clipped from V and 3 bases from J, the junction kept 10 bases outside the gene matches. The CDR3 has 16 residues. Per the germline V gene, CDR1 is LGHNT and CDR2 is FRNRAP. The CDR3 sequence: CASGPDRGRQTDTQYF. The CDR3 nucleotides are TGTGCTAGTGGACCGGACAGGGGTCGTCAAACAGATACGCAGTATTTT.

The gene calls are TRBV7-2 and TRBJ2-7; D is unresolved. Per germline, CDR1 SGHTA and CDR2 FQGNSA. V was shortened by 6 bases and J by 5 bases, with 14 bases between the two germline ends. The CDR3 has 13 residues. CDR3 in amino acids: CASSEVIPNEQYF. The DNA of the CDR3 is TGTGCCAGCAGTGAGGTAATACCAAACGAGCAGTACTTC.

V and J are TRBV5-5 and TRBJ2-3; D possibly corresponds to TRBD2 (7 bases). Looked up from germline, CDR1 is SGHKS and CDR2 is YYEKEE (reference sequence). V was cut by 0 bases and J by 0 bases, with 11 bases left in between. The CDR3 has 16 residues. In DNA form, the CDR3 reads TGTGCCAGCAGCTTGGTTGGGGGGGCAAGCACAGATACGCAGTATTTT. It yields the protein CASSLVGGASTDTQYF.

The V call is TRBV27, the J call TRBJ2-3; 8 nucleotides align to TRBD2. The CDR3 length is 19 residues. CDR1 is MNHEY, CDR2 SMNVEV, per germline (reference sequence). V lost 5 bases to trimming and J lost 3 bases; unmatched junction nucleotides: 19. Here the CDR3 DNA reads TGTGCCAGCAGTCCCCGACGCGGGAGCGGGAGAAGGTGGACAGATACGCAGTATTTT. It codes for CASSPRRGSGRRWTDTQYF.